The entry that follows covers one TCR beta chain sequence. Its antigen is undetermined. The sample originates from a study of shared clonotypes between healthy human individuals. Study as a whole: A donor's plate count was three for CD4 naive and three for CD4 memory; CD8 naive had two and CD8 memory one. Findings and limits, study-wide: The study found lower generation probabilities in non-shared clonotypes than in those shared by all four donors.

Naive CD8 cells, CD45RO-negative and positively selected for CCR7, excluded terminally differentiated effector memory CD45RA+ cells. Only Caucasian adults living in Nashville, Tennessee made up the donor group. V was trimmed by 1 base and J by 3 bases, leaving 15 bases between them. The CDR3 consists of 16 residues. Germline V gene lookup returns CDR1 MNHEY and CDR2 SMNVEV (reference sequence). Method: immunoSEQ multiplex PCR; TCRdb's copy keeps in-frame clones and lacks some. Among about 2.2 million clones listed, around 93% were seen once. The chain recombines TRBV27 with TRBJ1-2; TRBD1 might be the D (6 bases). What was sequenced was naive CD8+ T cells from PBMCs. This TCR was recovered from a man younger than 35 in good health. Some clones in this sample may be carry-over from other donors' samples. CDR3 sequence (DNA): TGTGCCAGCAGTTTATTTTCCCAGACAGGCGACTATGGCTACACCTTC. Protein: CASSLFSQTGDYGYTF.